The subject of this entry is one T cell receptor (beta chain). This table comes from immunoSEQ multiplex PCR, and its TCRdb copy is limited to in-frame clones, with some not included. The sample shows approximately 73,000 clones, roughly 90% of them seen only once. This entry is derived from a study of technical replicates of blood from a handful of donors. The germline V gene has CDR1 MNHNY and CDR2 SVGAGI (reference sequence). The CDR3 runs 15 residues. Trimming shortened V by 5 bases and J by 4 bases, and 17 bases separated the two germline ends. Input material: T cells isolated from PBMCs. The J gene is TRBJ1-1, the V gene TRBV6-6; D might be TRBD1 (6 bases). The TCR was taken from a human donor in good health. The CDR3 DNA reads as TGTGCCAGCAGTCCCCGGGACAACTGGGGCACTGAAGCTTTCTTT. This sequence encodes CASSPRDNWGTEAFF.